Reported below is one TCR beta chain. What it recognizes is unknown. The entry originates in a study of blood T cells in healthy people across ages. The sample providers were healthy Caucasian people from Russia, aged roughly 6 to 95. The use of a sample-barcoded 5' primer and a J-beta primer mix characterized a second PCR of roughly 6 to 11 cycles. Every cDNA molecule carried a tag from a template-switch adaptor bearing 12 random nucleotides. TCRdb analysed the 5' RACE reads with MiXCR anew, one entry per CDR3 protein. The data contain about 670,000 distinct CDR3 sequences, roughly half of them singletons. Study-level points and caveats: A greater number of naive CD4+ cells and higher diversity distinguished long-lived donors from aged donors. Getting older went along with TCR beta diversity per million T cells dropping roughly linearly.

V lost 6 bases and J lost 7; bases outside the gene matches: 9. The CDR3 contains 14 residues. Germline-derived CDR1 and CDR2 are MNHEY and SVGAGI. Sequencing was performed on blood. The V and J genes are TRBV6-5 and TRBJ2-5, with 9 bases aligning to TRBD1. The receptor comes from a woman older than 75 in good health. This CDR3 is CASRGDREIGTQYF. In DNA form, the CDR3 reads TGTGCCAGCAGAGGGGACAGGGAGATTGGGACCCAGTACTTC.